The T cell receptor (beta chain) under discussion was sequenced for a study of cytomegalovirus exposure and HLA in healthy donors. From germline, CDR1 is MNHEY and CDR2 SVGAGI. Between the trimmed V and J ends, which lost 0 bases and 10 bases, there was a span of 15 bases. The CDR3 contains 15 residues. Primers included in the PCR were 60 Vbeta and 13 Jbeta primers. Sequencing was performed with immunoSEQ multiplex PCR; in TCRdb, only in-frame clones are kept and a portion is missing. This sample yields roughly 150,000 clones, of which about 75% are seen a single time; roughly 0.7% belongs to the top ten. General study points: HLA allele associations emerged for roughly 16,000 TCR beta sequences in a later analysis, at 0.05 false discovery rate. Analysis was performed later, and it showed HLA-associated TCR beta chains to be more clonally expanded than equally common others.

Details on this clone: Its antigen is as yet unknown.

Sequencing was done on a sample of PBMCs. The origin of this receptor is a male donor in good health and CMV-seronegative. The chain couples TRBV6-5 to TRBJ1-4; D is unresolved. CDR3 in amino acids: CASSYSPFPNGKLFF. CDR3 nucleotides: TGTGCCAGCAGTTACTCCCCTTTCCCCAACGGAAAACTGTTTTTT.